This entry lists 8 T cell receptor beta chains sequenced from one sample in a study of T-cell reconstitution after alpha-beta-depleted transplantation in children. During its preparation, the TCRbeta library received unique molecular identifiers. TCRdb independently ran MiXCR on the PCR reads; one entry per CDR3 protein. Here the sample spans almost 600,000 distinct CDR3 sequences, roughly 27% being singletons. The sequenced sample was PBMCs, obtained before TCRalphabeta/CD19-depleted stem cell transplant. The receptors stem from a boy under two years old with Wiskott-Aldrich syndrome, due to receive a stem cell transplant.

V is TRBV20-1 and J is TRBJ2-5, with D perhaps matching TRBD2 (5 bases). The germline CDR1 and CDR2 sequences are DFQATT and SNEGSKA (reference sequence). The CDR3 runs to 11 residues. V was shortened by 3 bases and J by 5 bases, with 7 bases between the two germline ends. This CDR3 is CSASEGETQYF. The CDR3 nucleotides read TGCAGTGCTAGCGAGGGTGAGACCCAGTACTTC.

J is TRBJ2-1 and V is TRBV10-3, with TRBD2 matching 15 bases. CDR1 and CDR2 (germline): ENHRY, SYGVKD. The CDR3 extends over 16 amino acids. V shed 5 bases and J 7 bases; nucleotides not matched to a gene: 6. The CDR3 sequence is CAISSGTSGRRNEQFF. The CDR3 region has the DNA TGTGCCATCAGTTCCGGGACTAGCGGGAGGAGGAATGAGCAGTTCTTC.

The rearrangement uses TRBV7-3 and TRBJ2-7, with 7 bases fitting TRBD2. CDR1 and CDR2 from the germline V gene are SGHTA and FQGTGA. The CDR3 length is 13 residues. J was trimmed by 4 bases and V by 1 base; bases with no gene match: 1. The CDR3 reads CASSLKRGYEQYF. CDR3 DNA sequence: TGTGCCAGCAGCTTAAAGCGGGGTTACGAGCAGTACTTC. Full variable domain (outside the CDR3, taken from reference TRBV7-3 and TRBJ2-7): GAGVSQTPSNKVTEKGKYVELRCDPISGHTALYWYRQSLGQGPEFLIYFQGTGAADDSGLPNDRFFAVRPEGSVSTLKIQRTERGDSAVYLCASSLKRGYEQYFGPGTRLTVT.

This clonotype has more than one count but fewer than ten. The chain links TRBV28 to TRBJ2-7, with 7 bases identical to TRBD2. J lost 2 bases, V lost 6 bases, and 4 bases had no gene match. The CDR3 is 13 residues long. Germline assignment: CDR1 MDHEN and CDR2 SYDVKM. The CDR3 reads CASRPGLTYEQYF. CDR3 DNA sequence: TGTGCCAGCAGGCCGGGACTAACCTACGAGCAGTACTTC.

The V call is TRBV25-1, the J call TRBJ2-2; a weak D match, TRBD1 (5 bases). Germline V gives CDR1 MGHDK, CDR2 SYGVNS. The CDR3 sequence is 16 residues long. Trimming cost V 1 base and J 4 bases, with 13 bases left between them. The CDR3 loop reads CASSESAGWGTGELFF. CDR3 in DNA: TGTGCCAGCAGTGAATCGGCAGGGTGGGGCACCGGGGAGCTGTTTTTT. The variable domain in full, completed from reference TRBV25-1 and TRBJ2-2, reads EADIYQTPRYLVIGTGKKITLECSQTMGHDKMYWYQQDPGMELHLIHYSYGVNSTEKGDLSSESTVSRIRTEHFPLTLESARPSHTSQYLCASSESAGWGTGELFFGEGSRLTVL.

The chain recombines TRBV20-1 with TRBJ2-3; 14 bases agree with TRBD2. The CDR3 contains 15 residues. Germline V gene lookup returns CDR1 DFQATT and CDR2 SNEGSKA (reference sequence). J lost 4 bases, V lost 2 bases, and 2 bases had no gene match. In DNA, the CDR3 is TGCAGTGCTAGATGGGGACTAGCGGGAGCAGATACGCAGTATTTT. It encodes CSARWGLAGADTQYF.

This clonotype was seen only a few times. J is TRBJ2-5 and V is TRBV6-1; D uncertain. Trimming left V 3 bases short and J 9 bases short, with 11 bases between. The germline gives CDR1 MNHNS, CDR2 SASEGT. There are 12 residues in the CDR3. The CDR3 loop reads CASSDRMAAQYF. Here the CDR3 DNA reads TGTGCCAGCAGTGATAGGATGGCGGCCCAGTACTTC.

The chain is built from TRBV29-1 and TRBJ2-1, with 10 bases fitting TRBD2. V gave up 5 bases and J gave up 0 bases; unmatched junction bases: 19. The germline CDR1 and CDR2 sequences are SQVTM and ANQGSEA. CDR3 length: 20 amino acids. CDR3 sequence (DNA): TGCAGCGTTCCCGGAAAAGGACACCGGACTAGCGGAAGCTCCTACAATGAGCAGTTCTTC. Amino acid sequence: CSVPGKGHRTSGSSYNEQFF.